This TCR beta chain was captured by sequencing in a study of Graves' ophthalmopathy and Graves' hyperthyroidism. Findings and limits, study-wide: Most clonotypes expanded in thyroid above 0.001 frequency were present in blood too. At approximately 70% sensitivity and 72.22% specificity, the model predicted progression of the ophthalmopathy.

Patients were excluded if they had other autoimmune diseases or uncontrolled infections, and likewise if pregnancy or lactation applied. The sample holds many counts of this clonotype. Its matching antigen is unknown. Germline CDR1 KGHDR, CDR2 SFDVKD. The V end lost 6 bases, the J end lost 6 bases, and 11 bases lay between the germline ends. This CDR3 is 13 amino acids long. RNA transcripts provided the template for amplifying TCR beta CDR3 regions. Second-round multiplex PCR followed a first-round RT-PCR using HTBI primers. TCRdb processed the multiplex PCR reads anew with MiXCR; each CDR3 protein has one entry. The sample contains 650,000 to 800,000 distinct CDR3 sequences, over 40% of which appear only once.

The specimen sequenced was peripheral blood. The chain employs TRBV24-1 and TRBJ1-5; D gene ambiguous. This sequence originates from an adult man with Graves' ophthalmopathy. The CDR3 here is CATSLGVGQPQHF. The CDR3 nucleotides read TGTGCCACCAGTCTCGGGGTGGGTCAGCCCCAGCATTTT.